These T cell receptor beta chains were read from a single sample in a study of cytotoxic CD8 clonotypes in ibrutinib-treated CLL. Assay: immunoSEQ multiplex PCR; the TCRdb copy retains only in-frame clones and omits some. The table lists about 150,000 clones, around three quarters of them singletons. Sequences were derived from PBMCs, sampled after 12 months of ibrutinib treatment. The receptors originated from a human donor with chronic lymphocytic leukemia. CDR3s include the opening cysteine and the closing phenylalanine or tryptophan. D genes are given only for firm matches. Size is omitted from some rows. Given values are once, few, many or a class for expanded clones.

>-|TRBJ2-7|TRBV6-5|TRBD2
TGTGCCAGCAGATACTTTGCGGGAGGTCGATACGAGCAGTACTTC
CASRYFAGGRYEQYF
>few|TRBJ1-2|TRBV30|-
TGTGCCTGGAGTTTCACTAACTATGGCTACACCTTC
CAWSFTNYGYTF
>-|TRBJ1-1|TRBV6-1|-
TGTGCCAGCAGAGACTGGGGGACTGAAGCTTTCTTT
CASRDWGTEAFF
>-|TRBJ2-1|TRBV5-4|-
TGTGCCAGCAGACCAGGGGGGGAGACCCTCTACAATGAGCAGTTCTTC
CASRPGGETLYNEQFF
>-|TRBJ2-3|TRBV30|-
TGTGCCTGGAGTGTCTTTGGGCTTAGCACAGATACGCAGTATTTT
CAWSVFGLSTDTQYF
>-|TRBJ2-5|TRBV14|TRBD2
TGTGCCAGCAGCGAAGGGCTAGCGGGAGGAGAGACCCAGTACTTC
CASSEGLAGGETQYF
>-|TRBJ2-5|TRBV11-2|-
TGTGCCAGCAGCCCCAGGGGTGGGTCGGTTTTCGGAGAGACCCAGTACTTC
CASSPRGGSVFGETQYF
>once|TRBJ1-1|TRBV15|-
TGTGCCACCAGCAGAGACTTAACCATGAACACTGAAGCTTTCTTT
CATSRDLTMNTEAFF
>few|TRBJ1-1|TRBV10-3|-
TGTGCCATCAGGGGGTCGACAGGATTGAACACTGAAGCTTTCTTT
CAIRGSTGLNTEAFF
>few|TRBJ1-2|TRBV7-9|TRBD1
TGTGCCAGCAGCCATGGGACAGGGTATGGCTACACCTTC
CASSHGTGYGYTF
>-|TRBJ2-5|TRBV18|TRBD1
TGTGCCAGCTCACCACCGGGACAGGGTGGAGAGACCCAGTACTTC
CASSPPGQGGETQYF
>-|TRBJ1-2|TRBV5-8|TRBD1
TGTGCCAGCAAGACAGGGATTAACTATGGCTACACCTTC
CASKTGINYGYTF
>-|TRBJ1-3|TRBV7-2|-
TGTGCCAGCAGCCTATACCGATTGGGGAGCTCTGGAAACACCATATATTTT
CASSLYRLGSSGNTIYF
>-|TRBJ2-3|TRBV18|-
TGTGCCAGCTCACCCTTAGGTGCAGATACGCAGTATTTT
CASSPLGADTQYF
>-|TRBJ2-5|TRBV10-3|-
TGTGCCATCAGTGAGGGCCGGGAACAAGAGACCCAGTACTTC
CAISEGREQETQYF
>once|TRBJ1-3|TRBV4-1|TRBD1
TGCGCCAGCAGCCAAGGTACGAGGGACAGGGGATTCTCTGGAAACACCATATATTTT
CASSQGTRDRGFSGNTIYF
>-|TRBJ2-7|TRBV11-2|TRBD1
TGTGCCAGCAGCCTCGTCGGGACAGGTTCCTACGAGCAGTACTTC
CASSLVGTGSYEQYF
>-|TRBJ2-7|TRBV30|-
TGTGCCTGGAGGCTAGCCTACGAGCAGTACTTC
CAWRLAYEQYF
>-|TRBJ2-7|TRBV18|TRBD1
TGTGCCAGCTCACCACGTCCCGGCAGGGGGTTTTACGAGCAGTACTTC
CASSPRPGRGFYEQYF
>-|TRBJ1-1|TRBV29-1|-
TGCAGCGTTGTAAAAGGGCCCGACGACACTGAAGCTTTCTTT
CSVVKGPDDTEAFF
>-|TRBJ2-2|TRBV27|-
TGTGCCAGCAGTATGCGTTTAGTACCCGGAAGATTCGGCACCGGGGAGCTGTTTTTT
CASSMRLVPGRFGTGELFF
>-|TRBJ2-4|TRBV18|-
TGTGCCAGCTCACCTCGACAGGATAGAAACATTCAGTACTTC
CASSPRQDRNIQYF
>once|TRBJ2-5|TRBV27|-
TGTGCCAGCAGTTTACGGTCTCAAGAGACCCAGTACTTC
CASSLRSQETQYF
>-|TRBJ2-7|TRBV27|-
TGTGCCAGCAGGAGCCTCGGCGTTGGGCAGGGCCTCTACGAGCAGTACTTC
CASRSLGVGQGLYEQYF
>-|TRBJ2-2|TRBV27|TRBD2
TGTGCCAGCAGTTCCAATAGCGGGACGTACACCGGGGAGCTGTTTTTT
CASSSNSGTYTGELFF
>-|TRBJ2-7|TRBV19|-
TGTGCCAGTAGGACCCGGGACACAAGGGCCTACGAGCAGTACTTC
CASRTRDTRAYEQYF
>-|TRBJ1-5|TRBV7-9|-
TGTGCCAGCAGCGACGACCTCCGTAGCCAGCCCCAGCATTTT
CASSDDLRSQPQHF
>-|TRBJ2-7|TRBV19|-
TGTGCCAGTAGTATTGACCCTTTCGGCGAGCAGTACTTC
CASSIDPFGEQYF
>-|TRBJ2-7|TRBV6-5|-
TGTGCCAGCAGTCGGATGACAGGAACCTACGAGCAGTACTTC
CASSRMTGTYEQYF
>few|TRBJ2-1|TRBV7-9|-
TGTGCCAGCAGTTTGGGATTCAATGAGCAGTTCTTC
CASSLGFNEQFF
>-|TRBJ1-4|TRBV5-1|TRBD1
TGCGCCAGCAGCTTCAAGGGGGCGATTGCTAATGAAAAACTGTTTTTT
CASSFKGAIANEKLFF
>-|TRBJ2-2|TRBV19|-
TGTGCCAGTAGTATAAACCGGGGAGGAAAGAGCGCCGGGGAGCTGTTTTTT
CASSINRGGKSAGELFF
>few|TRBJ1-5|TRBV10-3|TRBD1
TGTGCCATCGGACAGGGGAAGGAGTCTGAGCCCCAGCATTTT
CAIGQGKESEPQHF
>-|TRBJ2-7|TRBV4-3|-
TGCGCCAGCAGCCAGGTGCCAGTTTTTAGCGGAGTACTCTACGAGCAGTACTTC
CASSQVPVFSGVLYEQYF